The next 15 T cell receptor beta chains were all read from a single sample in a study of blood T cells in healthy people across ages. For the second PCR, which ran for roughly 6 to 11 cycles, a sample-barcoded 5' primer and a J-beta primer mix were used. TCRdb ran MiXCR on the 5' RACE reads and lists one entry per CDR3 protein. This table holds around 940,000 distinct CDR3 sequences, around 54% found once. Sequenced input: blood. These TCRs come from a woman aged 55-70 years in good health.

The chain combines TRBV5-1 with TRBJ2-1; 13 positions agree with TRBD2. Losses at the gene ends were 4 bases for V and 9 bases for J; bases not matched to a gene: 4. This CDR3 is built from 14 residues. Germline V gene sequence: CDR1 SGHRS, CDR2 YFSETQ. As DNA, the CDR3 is TGCGCCAGCAGCCCAGGACTAGCGGGAGTTGAGCAGTTCTTC. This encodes CASSPGLAGVEQFF. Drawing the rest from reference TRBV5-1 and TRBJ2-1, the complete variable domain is KAGVTQTPRYLIKTRGQQVTLSCSPISGHRSVSWYQQTPGQGLQFLFEYFSETQRNKGNFPGRFSGRQFSNSRSEMNVSTLELGDSALYLCASSPGLAGVEQFFGPGTRLTVL.

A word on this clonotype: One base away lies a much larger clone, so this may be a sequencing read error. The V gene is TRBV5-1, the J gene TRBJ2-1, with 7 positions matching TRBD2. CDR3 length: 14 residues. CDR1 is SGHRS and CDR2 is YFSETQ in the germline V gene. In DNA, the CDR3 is TGCGCCAGCAGCATCACTAGCGCGGGGAATGAGCTGTTCTTC. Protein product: CASSITSAGNELFF.

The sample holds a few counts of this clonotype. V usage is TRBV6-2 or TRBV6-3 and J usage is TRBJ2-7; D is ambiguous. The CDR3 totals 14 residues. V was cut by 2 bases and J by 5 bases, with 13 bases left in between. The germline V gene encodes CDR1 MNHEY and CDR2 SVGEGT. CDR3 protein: CASSYAAFQDEQYF. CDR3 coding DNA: TGTGCCAGCAGTTACGCGGCCTTCCAGGACGAGCAGTACTTC.

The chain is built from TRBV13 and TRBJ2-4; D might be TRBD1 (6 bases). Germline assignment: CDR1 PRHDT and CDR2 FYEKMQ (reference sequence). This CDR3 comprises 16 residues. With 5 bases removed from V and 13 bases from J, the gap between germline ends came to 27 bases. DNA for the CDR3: TGTGCCAGCAGCCAACGGCGTAGAGGACAGACTACCCAGCAGTACTTC. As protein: CASSQRRRGQTTQQYF.

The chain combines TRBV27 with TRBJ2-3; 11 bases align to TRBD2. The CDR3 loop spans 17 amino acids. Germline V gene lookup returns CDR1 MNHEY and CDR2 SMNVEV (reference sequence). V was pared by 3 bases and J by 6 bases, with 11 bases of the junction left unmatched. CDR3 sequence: CASSFDATSGISDTQYF. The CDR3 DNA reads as TGTGCCAGCAGTTTTGATGCGACTAGCGGGATATCTGATACGCAGTATTTT.

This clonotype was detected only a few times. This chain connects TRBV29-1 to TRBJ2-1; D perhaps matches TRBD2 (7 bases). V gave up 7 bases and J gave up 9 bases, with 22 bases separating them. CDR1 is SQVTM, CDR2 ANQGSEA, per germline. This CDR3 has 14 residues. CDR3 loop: CSGSGTRGVSEQFF. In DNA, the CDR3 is TGCAGCGGCTCCGGGACACGGGGGGTCAGTGAGCAGTTCTTC.

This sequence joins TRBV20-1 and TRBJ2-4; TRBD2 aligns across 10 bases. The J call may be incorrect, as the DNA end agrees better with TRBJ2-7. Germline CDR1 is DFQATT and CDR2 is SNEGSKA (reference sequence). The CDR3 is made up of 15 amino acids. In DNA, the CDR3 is TGCAGTGCTACAAACTTGCTAGCGGGAGCCTACGAGCAGTACTTC. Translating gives CSATNLLAGAYEQYF.

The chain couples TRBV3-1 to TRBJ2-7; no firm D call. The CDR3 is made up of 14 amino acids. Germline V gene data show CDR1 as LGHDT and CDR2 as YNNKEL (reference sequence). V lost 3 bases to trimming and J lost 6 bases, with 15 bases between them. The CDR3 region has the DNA TGTGCCAGCAGCCAGACCGACCAAATGGTCGAGCAGTACTTC. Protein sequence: CASSQTDQMVEQYF.

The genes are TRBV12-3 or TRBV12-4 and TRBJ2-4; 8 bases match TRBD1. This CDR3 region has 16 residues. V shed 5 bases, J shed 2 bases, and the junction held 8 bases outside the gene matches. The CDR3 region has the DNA TGTGCCAGCAGTCCCAGGGGGCGCGAGTCCAAAAACATTCAGTACTTC. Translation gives CASSPRGRESKNIQYF.

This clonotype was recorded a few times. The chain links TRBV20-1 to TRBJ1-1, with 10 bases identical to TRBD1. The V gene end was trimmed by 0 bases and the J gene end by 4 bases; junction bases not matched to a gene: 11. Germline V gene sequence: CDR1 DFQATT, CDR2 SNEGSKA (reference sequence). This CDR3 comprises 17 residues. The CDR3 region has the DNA TGCAGTGCTAGAGATCCGACAGGGGGCTGGACTAGCACTGAAGCTTTCTTT. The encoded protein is CSARDPTGGWTSTEAFF.

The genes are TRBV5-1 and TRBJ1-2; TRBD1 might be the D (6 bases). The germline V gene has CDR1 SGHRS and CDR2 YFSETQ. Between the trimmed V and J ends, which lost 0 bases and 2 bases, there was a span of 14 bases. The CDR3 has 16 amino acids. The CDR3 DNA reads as TGCGCCAGCAGCTTGGACCCTGACAGGTCAAACTATGGCTACACCTTC. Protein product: CASSLDPDRSNYGYTF.

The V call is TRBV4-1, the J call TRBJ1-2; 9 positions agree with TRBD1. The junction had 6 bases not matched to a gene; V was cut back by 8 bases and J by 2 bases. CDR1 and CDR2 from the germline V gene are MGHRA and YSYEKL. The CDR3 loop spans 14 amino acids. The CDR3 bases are TGCGCCAGCCGGGGACAGGGTCAGAACTATGGCTACACCTTC. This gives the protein CASRGQGQNYGYTF.

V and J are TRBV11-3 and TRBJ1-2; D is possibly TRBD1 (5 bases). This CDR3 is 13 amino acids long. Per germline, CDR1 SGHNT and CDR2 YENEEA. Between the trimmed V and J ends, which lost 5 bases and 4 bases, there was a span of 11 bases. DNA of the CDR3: TGTGCCAGCAGCCCACGACAGATCTATGGCTACACCTTC. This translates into CASSPRQIYGYTF.

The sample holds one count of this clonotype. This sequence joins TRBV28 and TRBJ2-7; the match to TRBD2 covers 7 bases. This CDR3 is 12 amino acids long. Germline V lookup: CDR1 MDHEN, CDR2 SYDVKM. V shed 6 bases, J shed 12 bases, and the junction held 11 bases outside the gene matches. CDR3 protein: CASSKLLRGGYF. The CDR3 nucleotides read TGTGCCAGCAGCAAATTACTCCGCGGGGGGTACTTC. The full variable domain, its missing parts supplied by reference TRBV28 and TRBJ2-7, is DVKVTQSSRYLVKRTGEKVFLECVQDMDHENMFWYRQDPGLGLRLIYFSYDVKMKEKGDIPEGYSVSREKKERFSLILESASTNQTSMYLCASSKLLRGGYFGPGTRLTVT.

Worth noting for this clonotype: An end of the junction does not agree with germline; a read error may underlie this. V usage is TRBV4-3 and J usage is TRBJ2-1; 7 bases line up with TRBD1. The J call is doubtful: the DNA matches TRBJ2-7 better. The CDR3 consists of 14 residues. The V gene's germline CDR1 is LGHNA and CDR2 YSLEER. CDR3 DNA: TGCGCCGGCAGCCGGGACAGCGGACCCTACGAGCAGTACTTC. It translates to CAGSRDSGPYEQYF.